Below, 32 T cell receptor beta chains from the same sample are listed, as sequenced in a study of T cells in Graves' hyperthyroidism and ophthalmopathy. Amplification of TCR beta CDR3 regions used RNA as the template. Primed by the HTBI set, a first-round RT-PCR was run on the TCR CDR3. TCRdb re-derived calls from the multiplex PCR reads in MiXCR, one entry per CDR3 protein. Among hundreds of thousands of distinct CDR3 sequences, approximately 14% were seen once, and the ten largest hold 13%. Input material: blood. The receptors here all came from a man aged 18 to 29 with Graves' ophthalmopathy.

The chain links TRBV27 to TRBJ2-7; weak D call: TRBD1 (6 bases). V was trimmed by 1 base and J by 2 bases, leaving 12 bases between them. CDR3 length: 15 amino acids. The germline V gene encodes CDR1 MNHEY and CDR2 SMNVEV (reference sequence). CDR3 protein: CASSLFIQGPYEQYF. CDR3 sequence (DNA): TGTGCCAGCAGTTTATTCATACAGGGCCCCTACGAGCAGTACTTC.

This clonotype was seen repeatedly, ten times or more. This chain links TRBV15 with TRBJ1-5; D is undetermined. The CDR3 totals 15 residues. Germline V gives CDR1 LNHNV, CDR2 YYDKDF (reference sequence). Trimming removed 6 bases at V and 0 bases at J, with 12 bases between. The chain's CDR3 is CATSEQRNSNQPQHF. Here the CDR3 DNA reads TGTGCCACCAGTGAACAGAGGAATAGCAATCAGCCCCAGCATTTT.

This clonotype was detected only a few times. The rearrangement links TRBV6-2 or TRBV6-3 to TRBJ2-2, with 8 bases matching TRBD2. With V trimmed by 8 bases and J by 5 bases, 10 bases remained unmatched. The CDR3 runs to 15 residues. Germline CDR1 MNHEY, CDR2 SVGEGT. CDR3 in DNA: TGTGCCAGCCAAGGGGGGCTAGCGGGTACCGGGGAGCTGTTTTTT. Translation gives CASQGGLAGTGELFF.

In this sample, this clonotype turned up many times. The CDR3 nucleotides are TGTGCCAGCAGCGCGCGACTAGCGGGAGATGGGGCAGATACGCAGTATTTT. Its translation is CASSARLAGDGADTQYF. This chain connects TRBV7-6 to TRBJ2-3, with 12 bases identical to TRBD2. V lost 5 bases and J lost 4; bases outside the gene matches: 10. Looked up from germline, CDR1 is SGHVS and CDR2 is FNYEAQ. The CDR3 is 17 residues long.

The chain couples TRBV6-5 to TRBJ2-5, with unresolved D. V lost 0 bases and J lost 4, with 9 bases in between. The CDR3 has 14 residues. Germline CDR1 reads MNHEY; CDR2 reads SVGAGI. In DNA form, the CDR3 reads TGTGCCAGCAGTTACTCAAGTACCCCAGAGACCCAGTACTTC. This encodes CASSYSSTPETQYF.

This clonotype was seen only a few times. V usage is TRBV7-3 and J usage is TRBJ2-1; 8 positions agree with TRBD2. This CDR3 has 15 amino acids. Germline loops: CDR1 SGHTA, CDR2 FQGTGA. Trimming took 1 base from V and 6 from J; bases not matched to a gene: 5. The CDR3 nucleotides read TGTGCCAGCAGCTTAATAGCGCTAGCGGGCAATGAGCAGTTCTTC. Translated, it gives CASSLIALAGNEQFF.

This clonotype appeared many times. The CDR3 region has the DNA TGTGCCAGTCAGGGTGGCGGTGAGCAGTTCTTC. The encoded protein is CASQGGGEQFF. The chain links TRBV7-2 to TRBJ2-1; D perhaps matches TRBD1 (5 bases). Trimming stripped 9 bases from V and 9 bases from J, with 12 bases between. Germline assignment: CDR1 SGHTA and CDR2 FQGNSA. This CDR3 is 11 amino acids long.

The V and J genes are TRBV4-1 and TRBJ1-5, with D unresolved. CDR1 is MGHRA and CDR2 is YSYEKL in the germline V gene. Trimming shortened V by 1 base and J by 9 bases, and 13 bases separated the two germline ends. The CDR3 loop spans 14 amino acids. Written as DNA, the CDR3 is TGCGCCAGCAGCCAAGTGGGGAGGGAGAGGCCCCAGCATTTT. Amino acid sequence: CASSQVGRERPQHF.

Many counts were recorded for this clonotype. The chain is built from TRBV2 and TRBJ2-5; maybe TRBD2 (6 bases). Germline V gene lookup returns CDR1 SNHLY and CDR2 FYNNEI. This CDR3 is built from 16 residues. Between the trimmed V and J ends, which lost 0 bases and 2 bases, there was a span of 13 bases. CDR3 nucleotides: TGTGCCAGCAGTGAAGCGCTGGAGGGCTGGCAAGAGACCCAGTACTTC. Translating it yields CASSEALEGWQETQYF.

This clonotype has a count of ten or more. The chain couples TRBV7-8 to TRBJ2-7, with D possibly matching TRBD1 (5 bases). The CDR3 is 13 residues long. V lost 4 bases to trimming and J lost 6 bases, with 13 bases between them. Germline V gene data show CDR1 as SGHVS and CDR2 as FQNEAQ. The CDR3 DNA sequence: TGTGCCAGCAGCTCACCCAGGGTCTCCGAGCAGTACTTC. As protein: CASSSPRVSEQYF.

Ten or more counts support this clonotype. J is TRBJ2-7 and V is TRBV20-1; 7 bases line up with TRBD2. The V gene end was trimmed by 2 bases and the J gene end by 0 bases; junction bases not matched to a gene: 4. This CDR3 is 14 amino acids long. Per germline, CDR1 DFQATT and CDR2 SNEGSKA (reference sequence). The chain's CDR3 is CSARSRDYSYEQYF. The CDR3 DNA is TGCAGTGCTAGAAGTAGGGACTACTCCTACGAGCAGTACTTC.

This clonotype came up many times. J is TRBJ1-3 and V is TRBV20-1; possibly TRBD1 for D (6 bases). Looked up from germline, CDR1 is DFQATT and CDR2 is SNEGSKA (reference sequence). V lost 6 bases, J lost 2 bases, and 11 bases lay in between. This CDR3 comprises 13 residues. The CDR3 DNA follows: TGCAGTGCGGTGAGGGGGGCTGGAAACACCATATATTTT. Its protein is CSAVRGAGNTIYF.

This clonotype was picked up a small number of times. The DNA of the CDR3 is TGTGCCAGCAGACAGGGGGCCAGTGGCTACACCTTC. Translation gives CASRQGASGYTF. The chain links TRBV6-1 to TRBJ1-2, with TRBD1 matching over 9 bases. Looked up from germline, CDR1 is MNHNS and CDR2 is SASEGT. The junction had 3 bases not matched to a gene; V was cut back by 6 bases and J by 7 bases. This CDR3 has 12 residues.

This clonotype was recorded many times. The chain uses TRBV6-1 and TRBJ1-2; 8 nucleotides agree with TRBD1. Germline values: CDR1 MNHNS, CDR2 SASEGT. The junction had 3 bases not matched to a gene; V was cut back by 1 base and J by 2 bases. This CDR3 region has 15 residues. The CDR3 DNA reads TGTGCCAGCAGTGAAGAAAGGACAGGGAACTATGGCTACACCTTC. This sequence encodes CASSEERTGNYGYTF.

In its sample, this clonotype was seen a few times. CDR3 loop: CASSYTGDGLSGTQYF. In nucleotides, the CDR3 is TGTGCCAGCAGTTACACAGGAGACGGCCTTTCTGGTACGCAGTATTTT. The chain carries TRBV6-2 or TRBV6-3 and TRBJ2-3; maybe TRBD1 (5 bases). Trimming stripped 2 bases from V and 8 bases from J, with 20 bases between. The CDR3 runs 16 residues. CDR1 is MNHEY and CDR2 is SVGEGT in the germline V gene.

Many counts were recorded for this clonotype. This sequence joins TRBV6-6 and TRBJ2-1; D is uncertain. Germline CDR1 MNHNY, CDR2 SVGAGI (reference sequence). CDR3 length: 12 amino acids. Trimming pared 2 bases from V and 9 bases from J, leaving 8 bases between. The CDR3 sequence is CASSYGGSEQFF. CDR3 in DNA: TGTGCCAGCAGTTACGGTGGGTCTGAGCAGTTCTTC.

This sequence joins TRBV5-1 and TRBJ2-5; the match to TRBD1 covers 8 bases. Trimming at V came to 1 base and at J to 5 bases, leaving 4 bases not matched to a gene. The CDR3 extends over 14 amino acids. The germline V gene has CDR1 SGHRS and CDR2 YFSETQ. Here the CDR3 DNA reads TGCGCCAGCAGCTTGACAGGGGGGACCGAGACCCAGTACTTC. Protein sequence: CASSLTGGTETQYF.

As to this clonotype: A read error may be the cause here, since a much bigger clone is one base away. J is TRBJ1-4 and V is TRBV2; D is undetermined. Per germline, CDR1 SNHLY and CDR2 FYNNEI. CDR3 length: 17 amino acids. V was clipped by 8 bases and J by 0 bases, with 19 bases between them. CDR3 in amino acids: CASGARSTSATNEKLFF. CDR3 bases: TGTGCCAGCGGTGCCAGGAGCACTTCAGCAACTAATGAAAAACTGTTTTTT.

Turning to this clonotype: A read error is possible here, since a much larger clone lies one base away. The chain has TRBV19 and TRBJ1-1; no clear D gene. The V gene's germline CDR1 is LNHDA and CDR2 SQIVND (reference sequence). CDR3 length: 14 residues. The DNA for the CDR3 is TGTGCCAGTACCTCACGGGCTGCGAACACTGAAGATTTCTTT. Translating gives CASTSRAANTEDFF.

This clonotype was seen at least ten times. This chain connects TRBV2 to TRBJ2-1, with 7 bases fitting TRBD2. After removal of 1 base from V and 1 base from J, the junction contained 4 bases not matched to a gene. Germline assignment: CDR1 SNHLY and CDR2 FYNNEI. CDR3 size: 16 residues. The CDR3 here is CASSEVQRGSYNEQFF. DNA of the CDR3: TGTGCCAGCAGTGAAGTTCAGCGGGGATCCTACAATGAGCAGTTCTTC. The variable domain in full, with the rest retrieved from reference TRBV2 and TRBJ2-1, is EPEVTQTPSHQVTQMGQEVILRCVPISNHLYFYWYRQILGQKVEFLVSFYNNEISEKSEIFDDQFSVERPDGSNFTLKIRSTKLEDSAMYFCASSEVQRGSYNEQFFGPGTRLTVL.

This clonotype appeared many times. The chain is built from TRBV5-1 and TRBJ2-3; 14 bases align to TRBD2. This CDR3 has 17 amino acids. Germline CDR1 reads SGHRS; CDR2 reads YFSETQ. J lost 5 bases, V lost 4 bases, and 9 bases had no gene match. The CDR3 nucleotides read TGCGCCAGCAGCCAATACCGGGGGACTAGCGGGAGAGATACGCAGTATTTT. Encoded protein: CASSQYRGTSGRDTQYF.

About this clonotype itself: The junction shows a germline mismatch at one end, possibly a read error. The J gene is TRBJ2-1, the V gene TRBV5-1, with a possible D match to TRBD2 (6 bases). CDR1 and CDR2 (germline): SGHRS, YFSETQ. The CDR3 sequence is 15 residues long. DNA for the CDR3: TGCACCAGCAGCCCCCCAGAGACTAGTTCCACTGAGCAGTTCTTC. Translation: CTSSPPETSSTEQFF.

This clonotype occurred many times. The chain links TRBV6-2 or TRBV6-3 to TRBJ2-1; 14 nucleotides agree with TRBD2. V lost 7 bases to trimming and J lost 6 bases; unmatched junction nucleotides: 8. The CDR3 sequence is 16 residues long. Germline V gives CDR1 MNHEY, CDR2 SVGEGT. The CDR3 coding sequence is TGTGCCAGCACCGCGACTAGCGGGGGGGCTAGCAATGAGCAGTTCTTC. This encodes CASTATSGGASNEQFF.

There are many counts of this clonotype. This sequence joins TRBV20-1 and TRBJ2-2; D uncertain. Germline loops: CDR1 DFQATT, CDR2 SNEGSKA (reference sequence). The CDR3 runs to 14 residues. Trimming took off 5 bases at V and 1 base at J, with 11 bases between the two ends. DNA for the CDR3: TGCAGTGCTCCCCTTACGCAGAACACCGGGGAGCTGTTTTTT. It yields the protein CSAPLTQNTGELFF.

The rearrangement joins TRBV4-1 to TRBJ1-3; D unclear. This CDR3 spans 17 amino acids. Germline V gene data show CDR1 as MGHRA and CDR2 as YSYEKL. V was trimmed by 1 base and J by 3 bases, leaving 16 bases between them. CDR3 DNA sequence: TGCGCCAGCAGCCAAGTCGGGCCCGGAACTATTGGAAACACCATATATTTT. It is translated as CASSQVGPGTIGNTIYF.

This rearrangement joins TRBV12-3 or TRBV12-4 to TRBJ2-3, with 10 bases matching TRBD2. CDR3 length: 15 residues. V was pared by 7 bases and J by 7 bases, with 11 bases of the junction left unmatched. Written as DNA, the CDR3 is TGTGCCAGCAACCTAAGCGGGGGGGCCCTCAATACGCAGTATTTT. Protein: CASNLSGGALNTQYF.

This clonotype was counted only a few times. The chain uses TRBV27 and TRBJ2-6, with D uncertain. Germline V CDR1 and CDR2: MNHEY, SMNVEV (reference sequence). This CDR3 is 15 amino acids long. Trimming left V 4 bases short and J 0 bases short, with 7 bases between. DNA for the CDR3: TGTGCCAGCAGTTCTTATCGCTCTGGGGCCAACGTCCTGACTTTC. This sequence encodes CASSSYRSGANVLTF.

Remarks on this clonotype: This sequence may be a read error, since a much larger clone differs from it by one base. The V gene is TRBV28, the J gene TRBJ1-6; no firm D call. The CDR3 length is 17 residues. Germline loops: CDR1 MDHEN, CDR2 SYDVKM. The CDR3 DNA sequence: TGTGCCGGCAGTCTCTCCCAACGGTTCTCCTATAATTCACCCCTCCACTTT. Residues: CAGSLSQRFSYNSPLHF. Combining the CDR3 with reference TRBV28 and TRBJ1-6 gives the whole variable domain DVKVTQSSRYLVKRTGEKVFLECVQDMDHENMFWYRQDPGLGLRLIYFSYDVKMKEKGDIPEGYSVSREKKERFSLILESASTNQTSMYLCAGSLSQRFSYNSPLHFGNGTRLTVT.

This clonotype was observed a handful of times. The genes are TRBV19 and TRBJ1-2; TRBD1 is a possible D gene (6 bases). V lost 3 bases to trimming and J lost 4 bases, with 6 bases between them. Germline loops: CDR1 LNHDA, CDR2 SQIVND (reference sequence). The CDR3 loop spans 12 amino acids. In DNA form, the CDR3 reads TGTGCCAGTAGTATCAGGGGCTATGGCTACACCTTC. Translating gives CASSIRGYGYTF.

The sample holds a few counts of this clonotype. The chain carries TRBV3-1 and TRBJ1-4; 7 bases are shared with TRBD1. This CDR3 is built from 14 residues. J gave up 12 bases and V 1 base, and 8 bases lay outside the gene matches. Germline V gives CDR1 LGHDT, CDR2 YNNKEL (reference sequence). This chain's CDR3 is CASSQVDRSGELFF. In DNA form, the CDR3 reads TGTGCCAGCAGCCAAGTGGACAGGTCTGGGGAACTGTTTTTT.

The CDR3 DNA reads as TGCAGTGCTAGCGATACCGACTACGTCGGCAATGAGCAGTTCTTC. Translating gives CSASDTDYVGNEQFF. The rearrangement uses TRBV20-1 and TRBJ2-1; D perhaps matches TRBD2 (5 bases). Trimming pared 3 bases from V and 6 bases from J, leaving 18 bases between. Germline loops: CDR1 DFQATT, CDR2 SNEGSKA (reference sequence). This CDR3 contains 15 residues.

The rearrangement joins TRBV9 to TRBJ1-2; D is ambiguous. CDR1 and CDR2 from the germline V gene are SGDLS and YYNGEE. The CDR3 totals 14 residues. Trimming shortened V by 0 bases and J by 8 bases, and 14 bases separated the two germline ends. The CDR3 region has the DNA TGTGCCAGCAGCGTAGACAGTAACGTCCTGGGCTACACCTTC. Its protein is CASSVDSNVLGYTF.